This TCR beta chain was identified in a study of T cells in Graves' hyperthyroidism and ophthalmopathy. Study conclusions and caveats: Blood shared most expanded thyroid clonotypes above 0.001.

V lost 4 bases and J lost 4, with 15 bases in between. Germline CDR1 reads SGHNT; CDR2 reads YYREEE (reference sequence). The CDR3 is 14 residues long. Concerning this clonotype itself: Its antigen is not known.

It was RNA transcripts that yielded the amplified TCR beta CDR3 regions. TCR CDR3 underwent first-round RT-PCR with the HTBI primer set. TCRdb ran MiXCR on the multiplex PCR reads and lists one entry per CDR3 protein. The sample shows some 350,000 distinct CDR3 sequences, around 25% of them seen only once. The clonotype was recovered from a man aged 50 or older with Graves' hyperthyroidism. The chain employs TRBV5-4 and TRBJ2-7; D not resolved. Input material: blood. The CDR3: CASSSAVGSYEQYF. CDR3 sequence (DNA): TGTGCCAGCAGCAGCGCAGTGGGGTCATACGAGCAGTACTTC.